This TCR beta chain was documented in a study of blood T cell repertoires in COVID-19. Under the authors' procedure: Reference gene primer amplification in the assay estimated nucleated cell counts. The method was immunoSEQ multiplex PCR; TCRdb's version includes in-frame clones alone and lacks a portion of them. V and J calls and clone size follow that table, whereas D and trimming were derived from the DNA. The sample has around 100,000 clones; around 87% are singletons. V was cut by 4 bases and J by 1 base, with 11 bases left in between. Germline V CDR1 and CDR2: SGHRS, YFSETQ. CDR3 length: 14 residues.

This chain joins TRBV5-1 and TRBJ1-1, with a weak D call TRBD1 (5 bases). This receptor was identified in a man over 45 with acute or convalescent COVID-19. Sequencing was performed on peripheral blood. CDR3 residues: CASSPTGGNTEAFF. For the CDR3, the DNA is TGCGCCAGCAGCCCGACGGGGGGGAACACTGAAGCTTTCTTT.